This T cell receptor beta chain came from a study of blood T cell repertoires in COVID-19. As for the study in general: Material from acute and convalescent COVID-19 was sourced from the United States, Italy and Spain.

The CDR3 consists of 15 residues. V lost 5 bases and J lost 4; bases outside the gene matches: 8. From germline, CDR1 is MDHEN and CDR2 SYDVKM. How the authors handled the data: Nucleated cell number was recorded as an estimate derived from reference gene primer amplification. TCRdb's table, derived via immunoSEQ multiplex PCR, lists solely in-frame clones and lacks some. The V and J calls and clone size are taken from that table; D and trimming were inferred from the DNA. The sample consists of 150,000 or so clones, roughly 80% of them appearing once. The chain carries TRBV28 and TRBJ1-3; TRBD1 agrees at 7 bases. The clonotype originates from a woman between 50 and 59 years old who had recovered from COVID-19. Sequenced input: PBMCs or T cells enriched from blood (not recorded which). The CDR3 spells CASSHTGVGGNTIYF. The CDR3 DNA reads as TGTGCCAGCAGTCACACAGGGGTTGGGGGAAACACCATATATTTT.